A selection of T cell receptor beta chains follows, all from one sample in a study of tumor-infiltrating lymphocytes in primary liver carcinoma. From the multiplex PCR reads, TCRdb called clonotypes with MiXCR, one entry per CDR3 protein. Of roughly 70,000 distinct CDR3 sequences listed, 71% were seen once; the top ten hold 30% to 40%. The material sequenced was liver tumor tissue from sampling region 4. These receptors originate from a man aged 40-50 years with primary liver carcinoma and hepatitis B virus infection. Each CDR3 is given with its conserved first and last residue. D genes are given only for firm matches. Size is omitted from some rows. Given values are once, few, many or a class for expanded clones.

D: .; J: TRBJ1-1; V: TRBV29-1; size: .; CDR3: CGALRTDSNTEAFF; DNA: TGCGGCGCTCTTCGGACAGACAGCAACACTGAAGCCTTCTTT
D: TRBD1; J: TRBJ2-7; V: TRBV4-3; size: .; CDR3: CVRSLEGTAAYEQYF; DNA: TGCGTCAGGAGCCTCGAAGGGACAGCAGCTTACGAGCAGTACTTC
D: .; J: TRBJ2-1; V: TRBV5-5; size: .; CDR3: CASSLVLGLYNEQFF; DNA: TGTGCCAGCAGCTTAGTTCTCGGACTGTACAATGAGCAGTTCTTC
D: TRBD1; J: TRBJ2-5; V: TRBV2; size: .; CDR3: CASSSTGVVETQYF; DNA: TGTGCCAGCAGCTCTACAGGGGTAGTAGAGACCCAGTACTTC
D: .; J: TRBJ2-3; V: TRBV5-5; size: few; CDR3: CASSLEWGADTQYF; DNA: TGTGCCAGCAGCTTGGAGTGGGGGGCAGATACGCAGTATTTT
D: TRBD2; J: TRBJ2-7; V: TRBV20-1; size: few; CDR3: CSASPLGTSGRSYEQYF; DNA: TGCAGTGCTAGTCCCCTAGGGACTAGCGGGAGGTCCTACGAGCAGTACTTC
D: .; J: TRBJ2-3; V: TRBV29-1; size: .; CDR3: CSVENTDTHYF; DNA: TGCAGCGTTGAAAATACAGATACGCACTATTTT
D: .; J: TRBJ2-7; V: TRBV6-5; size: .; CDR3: CASSSSGYEQYF; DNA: TGTGCCAGCAGTTCCTCAGGGTACGAGCAGTACTTC
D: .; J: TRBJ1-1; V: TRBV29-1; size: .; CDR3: CSVRSTEVFF; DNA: TGCAGCGTTAGGAGCACTGAAGTTTTCTTT
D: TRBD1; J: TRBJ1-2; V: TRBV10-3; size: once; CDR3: CAIGIWGAGGGYTF; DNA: TGTGCCATCGGCATATGGGGAGCAGGGGGTGGCTACACCTTC
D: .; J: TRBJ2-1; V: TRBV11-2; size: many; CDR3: CASSSAAGSNEQFF; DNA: TGTGCCAGCAGCTCCGCTGCAGGCAGTAATGAGCAGTTCTTC
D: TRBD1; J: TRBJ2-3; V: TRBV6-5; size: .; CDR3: CACSLTGTDTTDTHYF; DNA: TGTGCCTGCAGTTTAACCGGGACAGACACCACAGATACGCATTATTTT
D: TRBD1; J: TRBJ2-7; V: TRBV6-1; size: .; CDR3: CASRESLGQGYQQYF; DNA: TGTGCCAGCAGAGAGTCTCTGGGACAGGGCTACCAGCAGTACTTC
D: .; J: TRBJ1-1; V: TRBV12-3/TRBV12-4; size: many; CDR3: CASSLAVGGSWTEAFF; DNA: TGTGCCAGCAGTTTAGCGGTGGGAGGGTCGTGGACTGAAGCTTTCTTT
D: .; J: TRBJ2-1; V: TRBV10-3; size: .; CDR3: CAISPIIQSYNEQFF; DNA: TGTGCCATCAGCCCGATTATCCAATCCTACAATGAGCAGTTCTTC
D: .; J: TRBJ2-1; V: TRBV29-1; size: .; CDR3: CSVIMAGAPEQFF; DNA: TGCAGCGTTATTATGGCAGGGGCCCCCGAGCAGTTCTTC
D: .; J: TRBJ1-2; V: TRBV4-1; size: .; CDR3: CASSRAAEYRVHNCGYTF; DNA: TGCGCCAGCAGCCGTGCGGCTGAATACAGGGTACATAACTGTGGCTACACCTTC
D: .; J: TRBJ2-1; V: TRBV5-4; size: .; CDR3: CASSSATWSYNEQFF; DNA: TGTGCCAGCAGCTCAGCCACATGGTCCTACAATGAGCAGTTCTTC
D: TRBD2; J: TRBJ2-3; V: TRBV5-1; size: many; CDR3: CASSLQASGSTDTQYF; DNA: TGCGCCAGCAGCTTGCAAGCTAGCGGGAGCACAGATACGCAGTATTTT
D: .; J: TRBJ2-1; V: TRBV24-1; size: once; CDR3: CATSSEAGYNEQFF; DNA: TGTGCTACCTCAAGCGAGGCAGGGTACAATGAGCAGTTCTTC
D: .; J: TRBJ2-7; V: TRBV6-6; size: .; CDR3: CASSDSSRIYEQYF; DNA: TGTGCCAGCAGTGATTCAAGCAGGATCTACGAGCAGTACTTC
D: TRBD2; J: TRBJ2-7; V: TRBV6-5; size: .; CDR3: CPSSYSSGNSEQYF; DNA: TGCCCCAGCAGTTACTCTAGCGGGAATAGCGAGCAGTACTTC
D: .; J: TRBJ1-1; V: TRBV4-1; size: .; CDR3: CTSSQVMGTEAFF; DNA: TGCACCAGCAGCCAAGTTATGGGTACTGAAGCTTTCTTT
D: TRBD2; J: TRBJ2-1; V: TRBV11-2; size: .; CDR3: CSSSLQLAGVNEQFF; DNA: TGTTCCAGCAGCTTACAACTAGCGGGAGTCAATGAGCAGTTCTTC
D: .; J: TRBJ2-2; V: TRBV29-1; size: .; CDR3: CSVLGPGPSGELFF; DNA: TGCAGCGTCCTCGGTCCGGGACCAAGCGGGGAGCTGTTTTTT
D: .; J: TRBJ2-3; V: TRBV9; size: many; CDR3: CASTQRTSTDTQYF; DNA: TGTGCCAGCACCCAGCGGACTAGCACAGATACGCAGTATTTT
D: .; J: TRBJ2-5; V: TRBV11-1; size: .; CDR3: CASSPARVTVTQYF; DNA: TGTGCCAGCAGCCCAGCGCGAGTAACCGTGACCCAGTACTTC
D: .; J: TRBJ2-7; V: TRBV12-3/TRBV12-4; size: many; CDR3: CASRLTPVSGAYEQYF; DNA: TGTGCCAGCAGGTTGACCCCGGTTTCGGGAGCCTACGAGCAGTACTTC
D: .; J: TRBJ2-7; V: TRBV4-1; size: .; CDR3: CASSQSLAEPFYEQYF; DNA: TGCGCCAGCAGCCAATCCCTTGCGGAGCCATTTTACGAGCAATACTTC
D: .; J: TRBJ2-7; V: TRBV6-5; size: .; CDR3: CASGYTGELGEQYF; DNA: TGTGCCAGTGGTTACACGGGAGAGCTAGGCGAGCAGTACTTC
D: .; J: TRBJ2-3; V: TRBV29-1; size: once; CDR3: CSVSTDMQYF; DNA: TGCAGCGTCTCCACAGATATGCAGTATTTT
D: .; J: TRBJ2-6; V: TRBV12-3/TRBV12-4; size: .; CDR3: CASRISSGANVLTF; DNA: TGTGCCAGCCGAATCTCATCTGGGGCCAACGTCCTGACTTTC
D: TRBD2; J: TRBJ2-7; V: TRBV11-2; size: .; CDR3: CASSLARGTSGHFNYEQYF; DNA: TGTGCCAGCAGCTTAGCACGGGGGACTAGCGGGCACTTTAACTACGAGCAGTACTTC
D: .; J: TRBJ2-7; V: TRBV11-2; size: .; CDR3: CASSTLGESYEQYF; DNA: TGTGCCAGCAGTACCCTAGGGGAATCCTATGAGCAGTACTTC
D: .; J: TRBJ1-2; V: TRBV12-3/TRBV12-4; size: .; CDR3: CASSFRGSYGYAF; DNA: TGTGCCAGCAGCTTCCGGGGCTCATATGGCTACGCCTTC
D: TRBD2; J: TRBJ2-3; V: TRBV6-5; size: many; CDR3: CASSGLAYSTDTQYF; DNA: TGTGCCAGCTCCGGACTAGCTTATAGCACAGATACGCAGTATTTT
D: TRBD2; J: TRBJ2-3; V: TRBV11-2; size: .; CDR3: CASSRSPRLAGERKDTQYF; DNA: TGTGCCAGCAGCAGATCGCCGAGACTAGCGGGAGAGAGAAAAGATACGCAGTATTTT